A selection of T cell receptor beta chains follows, all from one sample in a study of T cell repertoires in cytomegalovirus infection. TCRdb re-derived calls from the reads in MiXCR, one entry per CDR3 protein. The data contain approximately 500,000 distinct CDR3 sequences, 16% of them singletons. The sequenced material came from CD8+ T cells from PBMCs. The receptors shown here come from a human donor in good health (CMV status not recorded). Some clones in this sample may be carry-over from other donors' samples. Each CDR3 is given with its conserved first and last residue. Each record gives: clone size, D gene, V gene, J gene, CDR3 DNA, CDR3 protein. A D gene is named only where the DNA matches it firmly. Only part of the rows carry a size: once, few, many, or a class if the clone is expanded.

.	TRBD2	TRBV27	TRBJ2-3	TGTGCCAGCAGTTCTCTAGCGGGGGGGCCTGCTAGGAGCACAGATACGCAGTATTTT	CASSSLAGGPARSTDTQYF
many	.	TRBV7-9	TRBJ2-2	TGTGCCAGCACCGTCCCATACAGGGCCCCGACCGGGGAGCTGTTTTTT	CASTVPYRAPTGELFF
few	TRBD2	TRBV5-8	TRBJ2-5	TGTGCCAGCAGCCCAGCGGGGGGCCTGATCCAAGAGACCCAGTACTTC	CASSPAGGLIQETQYF
few	TRBD1	TRBV18	TRBJ1-5	TGTGCCAGCTCAAGAGACCGGGACAGGGGTTTGGCTCGCGACAATCAGCCCCAGCATTTT	CASSRDRDRGLARDNQPQHF
.	.	TRBV18	TRBJ1-1	TGTGCCAGCTCACCCAGCCGGGACAAGAACACTGAAGCTTTCTTT	CASSPSRDKNTEAFF
once	.	TRBV28	TRBJ2-2	TGTGCCAGCAGTTTCGGGGGAGTGGGGACCGGGGAGCTGGTTTTT	CASSFGGVGTGELVF
many	.	TRBV27	TRBJ1-2	TGTGCCAGCAGTTTAAGTGTCAGCTATGGCTACACCTTC	CASSLSVSYGYTF
.	.	TRBV9	TRBJ2-3	TGTGCCAGCAGCGTAGCGGGGGACACAGATACGCAGTATTTT	CASSVAGDTDTQYF
many	.	TRBV6-1	TRBJ2-7	TGTGCCAGCAGTGACCCCCGCGAGGTCGTCTACGAGCAGTACTTC	CASSDPREVVYEQYF
many	.	TRBV7-6	TRBJ2-1	TGTGCCAGCAGCTTAGTTACGGGTATTCTTTCCTACAATGAGCAGTTCTTC	CASSLVTGILSYNEQFF
few	.	TRBV12-3/TRBV12-4	TRBJ1-1	TGTGCCAGCAGCCCGTCCCCGCGGCCCCTAAGGAACACTGAAGCTTTCTTT	CASSPSPRPLRNTEAFF
few	TRBD2	TRBV20-1	TRBJ2-7	TGCAGTGCTGGGACTAGCGGTACCTACGAGCAGTACTTC	CSAGTSGTYEQYF